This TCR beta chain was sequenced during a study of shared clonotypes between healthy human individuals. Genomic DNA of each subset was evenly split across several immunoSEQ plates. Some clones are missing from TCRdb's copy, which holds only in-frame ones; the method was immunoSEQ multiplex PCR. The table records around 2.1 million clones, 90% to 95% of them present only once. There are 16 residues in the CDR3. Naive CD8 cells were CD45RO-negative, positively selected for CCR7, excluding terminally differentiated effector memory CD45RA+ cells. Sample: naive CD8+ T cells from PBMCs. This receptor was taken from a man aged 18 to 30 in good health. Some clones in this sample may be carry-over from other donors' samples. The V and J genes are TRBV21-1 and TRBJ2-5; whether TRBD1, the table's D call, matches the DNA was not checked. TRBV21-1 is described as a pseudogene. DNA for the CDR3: TGTGCCAGCAGCAAAGTTATGGAGACAGCGAAAGAGACCCAGTACTTC. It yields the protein CASSKVMETAKETQYF.